This TCR beta chain was sequenced for a study of monozygotic twins with inflammatory bowel disease. Overall study results and limits: No difference was seen in repertoire similarity between concordant and discordant twins, possibly from limited power. Immunosuppressive treatment differences may have increased patient repertoire variability. Other individuals had fewer clonotypes in common with IBD patients than with healthy twins, especially with disease activity.

Total RNA isolation used whole blood (no T cell sorting was performed). Reprocessing the 5' RACE reads, TCRdb reports a single entry for every CDR3 protein and omits DNA. The table counts some 170,000 distinct CDR3 sequences; 2.4% lies in the top ten. The CDR3 totals 17 residues. CDR1 is LNHNV, CDR2 YYDKDF, per germline (reference sequence). To note about this clonotype: Its antigen is not identified.

Sequencing was done on a sample of blood. This clonotype was sampled from a human donor with ulcerative colitis or Crohn's disease, or a healthy co-twin of an affected twin (not recorded which). The J gene is TRBJ2-7, the V gene TRBV15. CDR3 amino acids: CATSRSRMRTSSYEQYF.